This T cell receptor (beta chain) was recovered during a study of shared clonotypes between healthy human individuals. Assay used: immunoSEQ multiplex PCR; TCRdb lists only in-frame clones, some missing. The sample yields millions of clones, more than 90% seen once. The germline V gene encodes CDR1 MGHRA and CDR2 YSYEKL. The junction had 14 bases not matched to a gene; V was cut back by 4 bases and J by 8 bases. The CDR3 consists of 16 residues. This chain connects TRBV4-1 to TRBJ1-3; 7 positions agree with TRBD1. The receptor was derived from a man aged 18 to 29 in good health. The sequencing input was naive CD4+ T cells sorted from blood. Noted subset: CD45RA+ positively selected. The CDR3 DNA reads TGCGCCAGCAGCCCTACGGGAGGCAGGGGGTTTGACACCATATATTTT. Its translation: CASSPTGGRGFDTIYF.